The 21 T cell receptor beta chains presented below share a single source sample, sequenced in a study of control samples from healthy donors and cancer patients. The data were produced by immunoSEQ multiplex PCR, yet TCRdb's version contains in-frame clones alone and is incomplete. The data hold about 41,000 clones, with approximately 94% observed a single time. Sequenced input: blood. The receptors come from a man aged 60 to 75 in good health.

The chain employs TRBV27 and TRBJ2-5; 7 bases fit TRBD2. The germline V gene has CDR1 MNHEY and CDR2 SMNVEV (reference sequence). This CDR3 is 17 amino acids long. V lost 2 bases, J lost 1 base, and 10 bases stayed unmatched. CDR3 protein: CASSLDLAAFLQETQYF. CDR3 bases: TGTGCCAGCAGTTTAGATCTAGCGGCCTTCCTCCAAGAGACCCAGTACTTC.

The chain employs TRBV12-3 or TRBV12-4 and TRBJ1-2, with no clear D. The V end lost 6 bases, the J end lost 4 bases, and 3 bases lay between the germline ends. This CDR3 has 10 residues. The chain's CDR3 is CASRPYGYTF. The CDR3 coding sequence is TGTGCCAGCAGACCCTATGGCTACACCTTC.

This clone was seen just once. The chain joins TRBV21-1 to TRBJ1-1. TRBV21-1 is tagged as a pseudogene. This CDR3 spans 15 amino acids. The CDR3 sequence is CASSKGPMGYTEAFF. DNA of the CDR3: TGTGCCAGCAGCAAAGGGCCTATGGGGTACACTGAAGCTTTCTTT.

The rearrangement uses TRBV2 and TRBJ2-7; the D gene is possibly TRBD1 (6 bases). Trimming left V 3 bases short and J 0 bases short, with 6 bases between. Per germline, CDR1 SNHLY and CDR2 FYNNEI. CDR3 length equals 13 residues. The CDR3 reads CASSDRGSYEQYF. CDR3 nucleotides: TGTGCCAGCAGTGACAGGGGCTCCTACGAGCAGTACTTC.

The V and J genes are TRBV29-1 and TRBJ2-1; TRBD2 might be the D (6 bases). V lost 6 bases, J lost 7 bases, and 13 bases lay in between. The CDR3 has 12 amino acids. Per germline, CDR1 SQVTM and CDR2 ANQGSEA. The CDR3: CSVGTFGNEQFF. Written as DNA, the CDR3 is TGCAGCGTAGGGACTTTTGGTAATGAGCAGTTCTTC.

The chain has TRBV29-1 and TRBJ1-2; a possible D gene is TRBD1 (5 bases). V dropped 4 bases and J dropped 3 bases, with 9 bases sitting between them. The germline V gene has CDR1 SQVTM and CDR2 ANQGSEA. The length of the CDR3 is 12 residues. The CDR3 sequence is CSVVREDYGYTF. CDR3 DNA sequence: TGCAGCGTTGTCAGGGAGGACTATGGCTACACCTTC. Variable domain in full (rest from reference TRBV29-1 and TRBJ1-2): SAVISQKPSRDICQRGTSLTIQCQVDSQVTMMFWYRQQPGQSLTLIATANQGSEATYESGFVIDKFPISRPNLTFSTLTVSNMSPEDSSIYLCSVVREDYGYTFGSGTRLTVV.

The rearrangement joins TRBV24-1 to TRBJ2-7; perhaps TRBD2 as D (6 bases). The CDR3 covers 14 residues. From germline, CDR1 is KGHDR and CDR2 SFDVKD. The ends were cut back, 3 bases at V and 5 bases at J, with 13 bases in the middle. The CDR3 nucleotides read TGTGCCACCAGTGATGGGGGGATCCCAAACGAGCAGTACTTC. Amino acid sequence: CATSDGGIPNEQYF.

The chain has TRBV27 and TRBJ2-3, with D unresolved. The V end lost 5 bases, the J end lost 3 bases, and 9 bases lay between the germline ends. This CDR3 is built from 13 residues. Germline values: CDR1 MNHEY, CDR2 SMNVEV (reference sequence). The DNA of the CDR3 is TGTGCCAGCAGTCCTGGGAAGACAGATACGCAGTATTTT. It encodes CASSPGKTDTQYF.

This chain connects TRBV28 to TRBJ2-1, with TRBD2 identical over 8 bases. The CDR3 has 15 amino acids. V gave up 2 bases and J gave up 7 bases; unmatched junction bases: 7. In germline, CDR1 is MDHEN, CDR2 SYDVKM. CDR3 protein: CASSLPAGEWNEQFF. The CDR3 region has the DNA TGTGCCAGCAGTTTACCAGCGGGAGAGTGGAATGAGCAGTTCTTC.

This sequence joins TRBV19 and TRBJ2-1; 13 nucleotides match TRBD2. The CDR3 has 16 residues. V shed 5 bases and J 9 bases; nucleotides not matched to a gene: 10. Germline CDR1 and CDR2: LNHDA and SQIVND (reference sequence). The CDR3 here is CASSGETSGRSGEQFF. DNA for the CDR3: TGTGCCAGTAGTGGGGAGACTAGCGGGAGGAGCGGTGAGCAGTTCTTC.

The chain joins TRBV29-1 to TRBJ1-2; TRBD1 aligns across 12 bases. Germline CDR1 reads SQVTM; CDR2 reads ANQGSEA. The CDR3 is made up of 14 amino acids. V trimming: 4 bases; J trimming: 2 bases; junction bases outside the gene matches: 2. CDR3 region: CSVAGTGGNYGYTF. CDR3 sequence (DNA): TGCAGCGTTGCCGGGACAGGGGGCAACTATGGCTACACCTTC.

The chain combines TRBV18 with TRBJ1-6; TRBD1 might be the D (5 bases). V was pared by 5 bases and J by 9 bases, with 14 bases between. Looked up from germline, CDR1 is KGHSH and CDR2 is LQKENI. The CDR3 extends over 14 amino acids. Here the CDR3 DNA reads TGTGCCAGCTCATCGGGAGGGGAAATTTCACCCCTCCACTTT. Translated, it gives CASSSGGEISPLHF.

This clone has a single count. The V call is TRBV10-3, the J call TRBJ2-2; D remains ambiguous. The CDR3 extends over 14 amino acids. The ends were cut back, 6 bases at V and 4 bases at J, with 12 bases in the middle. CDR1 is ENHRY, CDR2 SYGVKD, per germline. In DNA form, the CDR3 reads TGTGCCATCAGACAGCTAGAGACCACCGGGGAGCTGTTTTTT. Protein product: CAIRQLETTGELFF.

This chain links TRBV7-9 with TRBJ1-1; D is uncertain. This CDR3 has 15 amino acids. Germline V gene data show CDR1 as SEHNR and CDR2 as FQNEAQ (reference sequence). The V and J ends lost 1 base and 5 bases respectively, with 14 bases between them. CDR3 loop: CASSLERVERTEAFF. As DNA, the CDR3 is TGTGCCAGCAGCTTAGAACGGGTGGAGAGAACTGAAGCTTTCTTT.

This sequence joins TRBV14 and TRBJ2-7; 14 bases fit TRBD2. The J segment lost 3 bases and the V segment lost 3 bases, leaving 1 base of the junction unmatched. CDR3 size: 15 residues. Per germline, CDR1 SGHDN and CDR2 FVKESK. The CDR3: CASSQGLAGVYEQYF. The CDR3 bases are TGTGCCAGCAGCCAGGGACTAGCGGGAGTCTACGAGCAGTACTTC.

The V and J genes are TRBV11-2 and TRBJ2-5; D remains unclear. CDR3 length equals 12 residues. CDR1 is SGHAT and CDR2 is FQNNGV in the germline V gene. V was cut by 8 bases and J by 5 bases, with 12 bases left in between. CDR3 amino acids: CASCEPWETQYF. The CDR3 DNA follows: TGTGCCAGCTGCGAGCCGTGGGAGACCCAGTACTTC.

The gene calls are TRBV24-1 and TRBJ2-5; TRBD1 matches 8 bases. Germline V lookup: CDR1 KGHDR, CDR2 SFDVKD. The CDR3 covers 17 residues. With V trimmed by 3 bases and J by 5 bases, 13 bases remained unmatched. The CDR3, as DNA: TGTGCCACCAGTGATCCGAAAGCTCAGGGGGCGTGGGAGACCCAGTACTTC. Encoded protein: CATSDPKAQGAWETQYF.

CDR3 loop: CASSSTPGQSQETQYF. CDR3 nucleotide sequence: TGTGCCAGCAGCTCAACCCCGGGACAGTCCCAAGAGACCCAGTACTTC. The chain couples TRBV6-6 to TRBJ2-5; 7 bases agree with TRBD1. Germline V gene data show CDR1 as MNHNY and CDR2 as SVGAGI (reference sequence). The V gene end was trimmed by 6 bases and the J gene end by 1 base; junction bases not matched to a gene: 11. This CDR3 has 16 amino acids.

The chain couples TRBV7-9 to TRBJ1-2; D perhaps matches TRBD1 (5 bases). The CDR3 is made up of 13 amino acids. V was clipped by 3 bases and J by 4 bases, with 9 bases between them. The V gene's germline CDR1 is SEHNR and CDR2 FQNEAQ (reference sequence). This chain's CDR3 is CASSFEGPYGYTF. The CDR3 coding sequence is TGTGCCAGCAGCTTCGAGGGGCCCTATGGCTACACCTTC.

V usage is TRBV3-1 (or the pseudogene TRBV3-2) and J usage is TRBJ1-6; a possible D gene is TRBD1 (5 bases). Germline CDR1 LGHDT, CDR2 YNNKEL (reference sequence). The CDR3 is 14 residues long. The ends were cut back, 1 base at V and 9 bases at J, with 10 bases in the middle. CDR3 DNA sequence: TGTGCCAGCAGCCAAGTGGTAGGGACTTCACCCCTCCACTTT. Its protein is CASSQVVGTSPLHF.

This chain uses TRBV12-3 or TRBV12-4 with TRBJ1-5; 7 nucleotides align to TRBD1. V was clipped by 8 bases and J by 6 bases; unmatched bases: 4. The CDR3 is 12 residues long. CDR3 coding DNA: TGTGCCAGCGGGACAGACGCTCAGCCCCAGCATTTT. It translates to CASGTDAQPQHF.